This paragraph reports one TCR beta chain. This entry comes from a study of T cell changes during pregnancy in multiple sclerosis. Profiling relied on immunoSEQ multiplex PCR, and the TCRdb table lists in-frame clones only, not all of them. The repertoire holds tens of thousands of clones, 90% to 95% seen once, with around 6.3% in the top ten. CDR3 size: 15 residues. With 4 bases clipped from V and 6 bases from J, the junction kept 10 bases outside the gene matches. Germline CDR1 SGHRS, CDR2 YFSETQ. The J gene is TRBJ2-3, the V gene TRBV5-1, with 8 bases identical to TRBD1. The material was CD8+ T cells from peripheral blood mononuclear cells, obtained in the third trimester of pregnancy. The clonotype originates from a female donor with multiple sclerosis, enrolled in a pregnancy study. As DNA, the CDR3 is TGCGCCAGCAGCGTAACAGGGGGATTCGTGGATACGCAGTATTTT. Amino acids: CASSVTGGFVDTQYF.